These T cell receptor beta chains were read from a single sample in a study of blood T cells in healthy people across ages. Using its own MiXCR run on the 5' RACE reads, TCRdb lists one record per CDR3 protein. This table holds some 890,000 distinct CDR3 sequences, 25% to 35% found once. The same sample was also studied in work on T cells of mothers and their children.

The sample was blood. The receptor source for this set is a woman between 40 and 55 years old in good health. Each CDR3 is given with its conserved first and last residue. The D gene is left open where the match is weak. The size entry is marked missing in some rows and otherwise reads once, few, many or a size class.

d_call v_call clone_size cdr3_aa
TRBD2 TRBV5-1 few CASSYSGTSGGTNNEQFF
TRBD1 TRBV6-4 NA CAGSETGGATDTQYF
TRBD2 TRBV25-1 few CASSVRGLAEDTQYF
NA TRBV20-1 many CSARNLDSHNSPLHF
TRBD1 TRBV28 many CASRGTGGAYEQYF
TRBD2 TRBV29-1 few CSVVAGGLNEQFF
NA TRBV6-5 many CASSYSGARETQYF
TRBD1 TRBV15 NA CATSRLVPGQAGTGELFF
TRBD2 TRBV18 few CASSPKASGGAGFSYNEQFF
NA TRBV7-2 many CASSLSSDSYNEQFF
NA TRBV9 NA CASSWGRNTEAFF
NA TRBV28 NA CASRSRTYQETQYF
TRBD2 TRBV5-4 NA CASIPPWGVAGLRFF
TRBD2 TRBV5-1 few CASSRTSGGRPTDTQYF
NA TRBV7-8 NA CASSPLQGRDIQYF
NA TRBV20-1 NA CSAPVPDSYEQYF
NA TRBV13 NA CASSIMARKYEQYF
NA TRBV5-1 once CASSLWSGELFF
NA TRBV7-2 few CASSLLGGLDEQFF
TRBD2 TRBV20-1 NA CSARRTSGGGGEQYF
TRBD1 TRBV7-2 few CAGSSATGGNEQYF
NA TRBV12-3/TRBV12-4 NA CASSRQSLNTEAFF
NA TRBV25-1 NA CASSEAGMPPPGYRKTDTQYF
NA TRBV20-1 many CSARAGRDVIGGYTF
NA TRBV5-1 NA CASSLRQALHEQYF
NA TRBV6-5 few CASSSQTNTEAFF
NA TRBV9 NA CASSRGITPDEQYF
NA TRBV20-1 few CSARTSPPTDTQYF
NA TRBV9 NA CASSVTPADYGYTF
NA TRBV7-2 many CASSLANPMRGPRSYEQYF
TRBD2 TRBV7-2 many CASSLETSGGYEQFF
TRBD1 TRBV12-3/TRBV12-4 NA CASTLNWDSIRANYGYTF
TRBD1 TRBV12-3/TRBV12-4 NA CASSSQGDGQPQHF
TRBD2 TRBV7-9 NA CPSSTTGTSGYNEQYF
NA TRBV20-1 few CSASLEAAANYGYTF
NA TRBV12-3/TRBV12-4 NA CASSLSATAPSQETQYF
NA TRBV2 many CASSETGQYGYTF
NA TRBV6-5 NA CASSCSMAGVNEKLFF
NA TRBV27 NA CASQAPQGDGYTF
NA TRBV2 NA CASSRETPGAKLFF
TRBD2 TRBV29-1 NA CSVVDSGGRADTQYF
NA TRBV5-1 NA CASSLTREEQYF
NA TRBV6-6 many CASTPDGRTEAFF
TRBD1 TRBV5-1 many CASSPGTAREEKLFF
TRBD2 TRBV28 few CASSLPTSGGTREETQYF
NA TRBV7-2 NA CASSLGLSVRNSPLHF
NA TRBV24-1 NA CATSDGRGSCEQYF
TRBD2 TRBV12-3/TRBV12-4 NA CASSGGLDEQYF
NA TRBV12-3/TRBV12-4 many CASSLFSLSNEQFF